This T cell receptor (beta chain) was captured in a study of CD8 T cells in ankylosing spondylitis. Via MiXCR, TCRdb re-called the 5' RACE reads, giving one row per CDR3 protein. The data show 120,000 or so distinct CDR3 sequences, roughly 13% seen once. Findings and limits, study-wide: Characteristic of ankylosing spondylitis blood, it appeared, was a TCR beta motif comprising roughly eight highly homologous variants.

A few counts support this clonotype. As yet, its antigen is unknown. V lost 3 bases and J lost 0; bases outside the gene matches: 3. Germline loops: CDR1 LNHNV, CDR2 YYDKDF (reference sequence). CDR3 size: 15 residues. This clonotype was sampled from a female donor with ankylosing spondylitis or in good health (not recorded which). The sequenced material came from blood, either unsorted or a sorted T cell fraction (not recorded which). This chain connects TRBV15 to TRBJ2-3; TRBD2 matches at 7 bases. CDR3 in DNA: TGTGCCACCAGCAGGGGTAGCGGGAGCACAGATACGCAGTATTTT. It yields the protein CATSRGSGSTDTQYF.